This TCR beta chain was recorded in a study of blood T cell repertoires in COVID-19. Overall study context: The study drew acute and convalescent COVID-19 samples from the United States, Italy and Spain. T cells, B-cell-depleted T cells, or PBMCs supplied cDNA or gDNA.

This CDR3 spans 15 amino acids. V dropped 4 bases and J dropped 8; count of bases not matched to a gene: 10. The germline gives CDR1 MDHEN, CDR2 SYDVKM. As handled by the study authors: Estimated nucleated cell counts came from reference gene primer amplification. The data were produced by immunoSEQ multiplex PCR, yet TCRdb's version contains in-frame clones alone and is incomplete. That table supplies the V and J calls and clone size; D and trimming were determined from the DNA. The sample records under 300,000 clones, approximately 87% being singletons. The receptor was derived from a man aged 55 to 69 with acute or convalescent COVID-19. Sample: peripheral blood. The chain carries TRBV28 and TRBJ1-5; TRBD1 aligns across 8 bases. The CDR3 here is CASSSLLRGLEPQHF. Here the CDR3 DNA reads TGTGCCAGCAGTTCTCTTCTCAGGGGGCTGGAGCCCCAGCATTTT.